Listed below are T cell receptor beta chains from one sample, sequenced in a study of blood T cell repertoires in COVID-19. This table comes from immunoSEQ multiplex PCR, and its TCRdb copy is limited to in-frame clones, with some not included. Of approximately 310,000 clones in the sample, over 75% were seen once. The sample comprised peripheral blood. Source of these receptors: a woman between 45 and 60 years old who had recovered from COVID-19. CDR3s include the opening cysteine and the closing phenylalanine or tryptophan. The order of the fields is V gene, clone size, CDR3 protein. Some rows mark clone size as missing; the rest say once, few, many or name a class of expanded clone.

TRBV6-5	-	CASSYSTAGELFF
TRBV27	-	CASSPRTTYEQYF
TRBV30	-	CAWSGGLAGGTYNEQFF
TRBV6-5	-	CASRWDRGTDTQYF
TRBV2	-	CASSTLGLKNEKLFF
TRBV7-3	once	CASSLTGGGYEQYF
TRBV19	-	CASSSLAGVGNEQFF
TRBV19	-	CASSIYGGSSYNEQFF
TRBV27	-	CASSPLAGAEYEQYF
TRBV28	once	CASSSIGFRFHGLAGDVDEQYF
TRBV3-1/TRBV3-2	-	CASSHRKRGVTDTQYF
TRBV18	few	CASSLGQTNYGYTF
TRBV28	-	CASSLWSGLRANIQYF
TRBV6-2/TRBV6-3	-	CASSGTRDTGELFF
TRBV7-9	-	CASSLEGKQGTQYF
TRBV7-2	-	CASSLGGRRGTDTQYF
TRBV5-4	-	CASSLAGGGIQETQYF
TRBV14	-	CASSPLSGLSGANVLTF
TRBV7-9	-	CASSLPMGGDGYGYTF
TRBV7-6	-	CASSLMEAPRGNQPQHF
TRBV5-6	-	CASSPTWGEDTF
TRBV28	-	CASSLGGGSNQPQHF
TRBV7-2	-	CASSFRPSGRPTDTQYF
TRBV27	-	CASSLRPGLAGGRGLNEQFF
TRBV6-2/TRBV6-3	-	CASRPPGTGEQYF
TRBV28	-	CASSLTSTEQYF
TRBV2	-	CASSADRVKAGELFF
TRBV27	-	CASSFQDTQYF
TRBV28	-	CASFGQMNTEAFF
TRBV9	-	CASSVGDTNSPLHF
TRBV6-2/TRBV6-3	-	CASSYSIVAGALASTDTQYF
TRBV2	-	CASRTGVTSYEQYF
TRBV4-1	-	CASSHSPPGNEQFF
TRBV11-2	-	CASSFQGARETQYF
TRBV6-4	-	CASSEGAYSGANVLTF
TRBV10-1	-	CASGEGLAGNYNEQFF
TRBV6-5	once	CASSYSSSGANVLTF
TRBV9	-	CASSLGPDTETQYF
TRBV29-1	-	CSVVLAGGSPTDTQYF
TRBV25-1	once	CASSESGRGRTDTQYF
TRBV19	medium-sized	CASSKASGRAYEQFF
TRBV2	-	CASSFRLPNEQYF
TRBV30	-	CAWSGITAGNTIYF
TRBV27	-	CASSLESGLAYNEQFF
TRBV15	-	CATSQVSRTDTQYF
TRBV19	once	CASSTSGLTDTQYF
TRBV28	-	CASSSEGAISGRGGYTF
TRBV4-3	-	CASSQGVAGAYNEQFF
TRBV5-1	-	CASSLGTSGRASSQYF
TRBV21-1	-	CASSLRRTSGRGNEQYF
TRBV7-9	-	CASTTPRTAEKLFF
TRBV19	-	CASGSQGTDTQYF
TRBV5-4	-	CASSRGGYTDTQYF
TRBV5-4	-	CASSLDPRSGGEQFF
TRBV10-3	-	CAIKTSGTYEQYF
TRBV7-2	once	CASSLGTGANYGYTF
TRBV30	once	CAWMRPPVGYTF
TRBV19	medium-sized	CASSIDPGDGTEAFF